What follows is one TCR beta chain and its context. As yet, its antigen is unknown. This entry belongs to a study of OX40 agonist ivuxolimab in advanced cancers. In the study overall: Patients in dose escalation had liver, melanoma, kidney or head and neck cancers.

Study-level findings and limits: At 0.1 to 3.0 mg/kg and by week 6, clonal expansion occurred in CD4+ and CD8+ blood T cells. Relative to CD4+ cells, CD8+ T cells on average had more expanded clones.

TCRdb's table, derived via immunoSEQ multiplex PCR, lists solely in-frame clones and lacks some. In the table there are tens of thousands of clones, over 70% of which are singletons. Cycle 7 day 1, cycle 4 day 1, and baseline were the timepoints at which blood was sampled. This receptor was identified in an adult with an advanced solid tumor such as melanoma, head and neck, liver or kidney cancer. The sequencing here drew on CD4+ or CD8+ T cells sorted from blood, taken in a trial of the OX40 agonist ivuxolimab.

The CDR3: CASSYAAGIGDSPLHF. The CDR3 region has the DNA TGTGCCAGCAGTTACGCTGCCGGGATCGGAGATTCACCCCTCCACTTT. This chain links TRBV6-5 with TRBJ1-6; D unresolved. This CDR3 is 16 amino acids long. From germline, CDR1 is MNHEY and CDR2 SVGAGI. V lost 2 bases and J 8 bases, leaving 16 bases between the germline ends.